This T cell receptor beta chain was captured in a study of technical replicates of blood from a handful of donors. Clones were sequenced by immunoSEQ multiplex PCR, and TCRdb holds only the in-frame ones, with some missing. The repertoire consists of about 80,000 clones, with 95% to 98% occurring once and the leading ten covering approximately 0.15%. The germline gives CDR1 KGHSH, CDR2 LQKENI. The CDR3 length is 15 residues. Trimming left V 4 bases short and J 5 bases short, with 17 bases between. The V and J genes are TRBV18 and TRBJ1-1; D may be TRBD1 (6 bases). This TCR was sampled from a human donor in good health. What was sequenced was T cells isolated from PBMCs. CDR3 in amino acids: CASSRGQFPGTEAFF. In nucleotides, the CDR3 is TGTGCCAGCTCACGAGGACAGTTTCCGGGAACTGAAGCTTTCTTT.